One and the same sample provided the 19 T cell receptor beta chains below, sequenced in a study of sequential checkpoint blockade in melanoma. Documented treatment: randomized to nivolumab then ipilimumab (arm A) or the reverse (arm B). Here immunoSEQ multiplex PCR was the method, and the copy in TCRdb shows in-frame clones only, minus some. The sample yields some 13,000 clones, around two thirds seen once. The sequencing used CD8+ T cells sorted from blood (inferred from file names), collected from a patient given nivolumab and ipilimumab in sequence. The source is a human donor with melanoma.

The gene calls are TRBV29-1 and TRBJ2-1, with 10 nucleotides matching TRBD2. Unmatched junction bases numbered 7, after V lost 6 bases and J lost 8 bases. The germline V gene encodes CDR1 SQVTM and CDR2 ANQGSEA. The CDR3 has 13 amino acids. Here the CDR3 DNA reads TGCAGCGTAGCGGGGGGGCAGGTACATGAGCAGTTCTTC. It specifies CSVAGGQVHEQFF.

This sequence joins TRBV7-9 and TRBJ2-7, with D maybe TRBD1 (5 bases). The CDR3 is 15 residues long. Germline CDR1 reads SEHNR; CDR2 reads FQNEAQ (reference sequence). V dropped 5 bases and J dropped 1 base, with 15 bases sitting between them. CDR3 sequence reads: CASSPGHGSSYEQYF. In nucleotides, the CDR3 is TGTGCCAGCAGCCCCGGACACGGTTCATCCTACGAGCAGTACTTC.

This clone is a singleton in its sample. The V call is TRBV5-6, the J call TRBJ2-3; possibly TRBD2 for D (5 bases). This CDR3 is built from 15 residues. V lost 1 base and J 2 bases, leaving 11 bases between the germline ends. In germline, CDR1 is SGHDT, CDR2 YYEEEE. CDR3 loop: CASSLRADFTDTQYF. DNA for the CDR3: TGTGCCAGCAGCTTGAGAGCGGACTTCACAGATACGCAGTATTTT.

The J gene is TRBJ2-1, the V gene TRBV10-2; 7 bases align to TRBD2. The CDR3 totals 13 residues. The V gene's germline CDR1 is WSHSY and CDR2 SAAADI. V was pared by 6 bases and J by 1 base, with 0 bases of the junction left unmatched. CDR3 region: CASRAGSYNEQFF. CDR3 DNA: TGCGCCAGCAGAGCGGGGTCCTACAATGAGCAGTTCTTC.

This rearrangement joins TRBV29-1 to TRBJ2-5; tentatively, D is TRBD2 (5 bases). The J call may be incorrect, as the DNA end agrees better with TRBJ2-7. This CDR3 is 13 amino acids long. Looked up from germline, CDR1 is SQVTM and CDR2 is ANQGSEA. The CDR3 loop is CSVNEGLTYEQYF. As DNA, the CDR3 is TGCAGCGTTAATGAGGGCTTAACCTACGAGCAGTACTTC.

The chain employs TRBV7-9 and TRBJ2-7; TRBD1 is a possible D gene (5 bases). The CDR3 runs 14 residues. CDR1 and CDR2 from the germline V gene are SEHNR and FQNEAQ (reference sequence). Trimming took off 2 bases at V and 6 bases at J, with 14 bases between the two ends. CDR3: CASSLSSGSGEQYF. The CDR3 bases are TGTGCCAGCAGCTTATCCTCAGGGTCGGGCGAGCAGTACTTC.

The chain uses TRBV7-3 and TRBJ2-2; D is ambiguous. From germline, CDR1 is SGHTA and CDR2 FQGTGA. The CDR3 length is 12 residues. Trimming shortened V by 3 bases and J by 7 bases, and 6 bases separated the two germline ends. CDR3 DNA sequence: TGTGCCAGCAGCTTGGTCGGCGGGGAGCTGTTTTTT. Its translation: CASSLVGGELFF.

The chain carries TRBV7-8 and TRBJ2-7, with a weak D call TRBD1 (6 bases). The germline gives CDR1 SGHVS, CDR2 FQNEAQ. This CDR3 comprises 14 residues. V lost 1 base and J lost 2, with 9 bases in between. CDR3 coding DNA: TGTGCCAGCAGCTTAGGTCGGACAGCCTACGAGCAGTACTTC. Translation gives CASSLGRTAYEQYF. Using reference TRBV7-8 and TRBJ2-7 for the parts outside the CDR3, the full variable domain is GAGVSQSPRYKVAKRGQDVALRCDPISGHVSLFWYQQALGQGPEFLTYFQNEAQLDKSGLPSDRFFAERPEGSVSTLKIQRTQQEDSAVYLCASSLGRTAYEQYFGPGTRLTVT.

The chain links TRBV6-4 to TRBJ2-3; 11 nucleotides agree with TRBD2. CDR3 length: 16 amino acids. J lost 0 bases, V lost 1 base, and 0 bases had no gene match. The germline CDR1 and CDR2 sequences are MRHNA and SNTAGT. The CDR3 loop reads CASSDLAGGSTDTQYF. The CDR3 nucleotides read TGTGCCAGCAGTGACTTAGCGGGGGGGAGCACAGATACGCAGTATTTT.

The chain uses TRBV15 and TRBJ1-5; D is possibly TRBD1 (5 bases). The CDR3 has 13 amino acids. V lost 5 bases and J lost 7, with 12 bases in between. Germline V gives CDR1 LNHNV, CDR2 YYDKDF (reference sequence). The CDR3 DNA sequence: TGTGCCACCAGCCTGCAGGGCACCCAGCCCCAGCATTTT. Amino acid sequence: CATSLQGTQPQHF.

The chain joins TRBV6-6 to TRBJ2-5, with D perhaps matching TRBD2 (6 bases). CDR3 length equals 16 residues. Germline V lookup: CDR1 MNHNY, CDR2 SVGAGI (reference sequence). Trimming shortened V by 0 bases and J by 4 bases, and 15 bases separated the two germline ends. For the CDR3, the DNA is TGTGCCAGCAGTTACTCGACTAGGACACTTCTAGAGACCCAGTACTTC. This codes for CASSYSTRTLLETQYF.

The V gene is TRBV27, the J gene TRBJ1-2; D gene uncertain. The CDR3 covers 14 residues. Looked up from germline, CDR1 is MNHEY and CDR2 is SMNVEV (reference sequence). Trimming took 7 bases from V and 0 from J, leaving 12 bases between them. This chain's CDR3 is CASTNDGTNYGYTF. As DNA, the CDR3 is TGTGCCAGCACCAACGACGGGACTAACTATGGCTACACCTTC.

The chain carries TRBV27 and TRBJ1-2, with a weak D call TRBD1 (5 bases). V lost 3 bases, J lost 8 bases, and 13 bases lay in between. Per the germline V gene, CDR1 is MNHEY and CDR2 is SMNVEV (reference sequence). The CDR3 covers 13 residues. CDR3 loop: CASSLGGSGGYTF. The CDR3 bases are TGTGCCAGCAGTTTGGGGGGGTCGGGGGGCTACACCTTC.

The chain is built from TRBV29-1 and TRBJ2-2, with 7 bases lining up with TRBD2. The CDR3 totals 15 residues. Losses at the gene ends were 6 bases for V and 5 bases for J; bases not matched to a gene: 12. Germline V gene sequence: CDR1 SQVTM, CDR2 ANQGSEA. CDR3 residues: CSVSTGGLGTGELFF. The DNA for the CDR3 is TGCAGCGTCTCGACCGGGGGGTTGGGGACCGGGGAGCTGTTTTTT.

The table lists this clone with a few counts. The identical CDR3 is also encoded by other nucleotide sequences in the sample. The chain links TRBV27 to TRBJ1-1, with D uncertain. Per the germline V gene, CDR1 is MNHEY and CDR2 is SMNVEV (reference sequence). Trimming pared 5 bases from V and 4 bases from J, leaving 11 bases between. This CDR3 contains 13 residues. The CDR3 coding sequence is TGTGCCAGCAGTCTAGGAGGGATCACTGAAGCTTTCTTT. Translation: CASSLGGITEAFF.

This clone was seen a few times. The CDR3 spells CASRWGGATYEQYF. CDR3 DNA: TGTGCCAGCAGGTGGGGAGGGGCTACCTACGAGCAGTACTTC. This rearrangement joins TRBV11-2 to TRBJ2-7, with TRBD2 matching over 7 bases. V gave up 6 bases and J gave up 2 bases; unmatched junction bases: 7. CDR3 length: 14 residues. Germline V gives CDR1 SGHAT, CDR2 FQNNGV.

This clone was detected a few times. The V call is TRBV5-4, the J call TRBJ2-7, with D possibly being TRBD1 (6 bases). The CDR3 consists of 17 residues. The V end was cut by 4 bases, the J end by 2 bases, with 22 bases between. The germline CDR1 and CDR2 sequences are SGHNT and YYREEE (reference sequence). The CDR3 here is CASSQVGASPIPYEQYF. The CDR3 DNA follows: TGTGCCAGCAGCCAAGTGGGGGCGAGCCCGATACCCTACGAGCAGTACTTC.

The chain is built from TRBV7-2 and TRBJ2-7, with D possibly being TRBD2 (6 bases). Germline V gene sequence: CDR1 SGHTA, CDR2 FQGNSA. Between the trimmed V and J ends, which lost 4 bases and 4 bases, there was a span of 17 bases. This CDR3 region has 15 residues. The chain's CDR3 is CASSYRGVPGYEQYF. DNA for the CDR3: TGTGCCAGCAGCTACCGCGGGGTGCCCGGTTACGAGCAGTACTTC.

The V call is TRBV9, the J call TRBJ1-2; weak D call: TRBD1 (5 bases). Germline CDR1 SGDLS, CDR2 YYNGEE. The CDR3 spans 16 residues. V was shortened by 4 bases and J by 2 bases, with 18 bases between the two germline ends. The CDR3 sequence is CASSPGDSSKNYGYTF. CDR3 DNA sequence: TGTGCCAGCAGCCCCGGCGACAGCTCGAAGAACTATGGCTACACCTTC.